This T cell receptor beta chain was sequenced in a study of T cell clones after liver transplantation. Study overall: TCRbeta sequencing after a pre-transplant mixed lymphocyte reaction identified graft-donor-reactive clones, later tracked in post-transplant blood.

CDR3 size: 14 residues. The germline CDR1 and CDR2 sequences are LNHDA and SQIVND (reference sequence). V was pared by 6 bases and J by 0 bases, with 8 bases between. This clone has only one observation. The repertoire was sequenced with immunoSEQ multiplex PCR; TCRdb's copy has only in-frame clones and lacks some. Of 75,000 to 100,000 clones in the sample, nearly 85% were seen once. The chain links TRBV19 to TRBJ2-2; D is possibly TRBD2 (6 bases). This TCR was recovered from a human patient who received a liver transplant. Among the T cells, some may be from the graft donor. This material consisted of CD4+ T cells from blood, taken almost 47 months after liver transplant. The CDR3 region is CASSGTPNTGELFF. In DNA form, the CDR3 reads TGTGCCAGTAGCGGGACTCCGAACACCGGGGAGCTGTTTTTT.